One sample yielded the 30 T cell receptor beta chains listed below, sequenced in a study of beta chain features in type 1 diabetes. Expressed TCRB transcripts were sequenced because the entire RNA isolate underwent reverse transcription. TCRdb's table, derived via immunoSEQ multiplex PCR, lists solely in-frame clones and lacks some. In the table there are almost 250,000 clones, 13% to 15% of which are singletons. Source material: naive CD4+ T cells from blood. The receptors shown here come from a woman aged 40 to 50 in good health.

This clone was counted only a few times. The CDR3 DNA reads TGTGCCAGCAGCTCCCCTTTGGCAGGGCTGAACACTGAAGCTTTCTTT. The encoded protein is CASSSPLAGLNTEAFF. V and J are TRBV7-9 and TRBJ1-1; perhaps TRBD1 as D (5 bases). Trimming cost V 4 bases and J 0 bases, with 15 bases left between them. The CDR3 covers 16 residues. Germline V gene sequence: CDR1 SEHNR, CDR2 FQNEAQ (reference sequence).

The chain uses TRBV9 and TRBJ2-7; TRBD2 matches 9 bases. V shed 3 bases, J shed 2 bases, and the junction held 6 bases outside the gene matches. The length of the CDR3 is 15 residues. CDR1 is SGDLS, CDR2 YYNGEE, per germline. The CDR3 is CASSASTSGAYEQYF. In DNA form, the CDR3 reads TGTGCCAGCAGCGCCTCGACTAGCGGTGCCTACGAGCAGTACTTC.

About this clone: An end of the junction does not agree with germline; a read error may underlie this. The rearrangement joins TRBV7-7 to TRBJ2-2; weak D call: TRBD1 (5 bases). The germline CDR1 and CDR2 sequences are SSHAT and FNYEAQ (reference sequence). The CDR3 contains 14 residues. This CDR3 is CASSLDRNTGELFF. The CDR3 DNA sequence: TGTGCTAGCAGCTTAGACAGGAACACCGGGGAGCTGTTTTTT. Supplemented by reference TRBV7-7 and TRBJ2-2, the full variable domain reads GAGVSQSPRYKVTKRGQDVTLRCDPISSHATLYWYQQALGQGPEFLTYFNYEAQPDKSGLPSDRFSAERPEGSISTLTIQRTEQRDSAMYRCASSLDRNTGELFFGEGSRLTVL.

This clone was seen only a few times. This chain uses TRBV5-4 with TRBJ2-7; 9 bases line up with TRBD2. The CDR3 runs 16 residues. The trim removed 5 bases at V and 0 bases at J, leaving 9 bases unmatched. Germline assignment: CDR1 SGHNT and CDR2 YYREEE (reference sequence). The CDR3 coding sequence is TGTGCCAGCAGTCCCGCGGGGGGGCCGAGCTCCTACGAGCAGTACTTC. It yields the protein CASSPAGGPSSYEQYF.

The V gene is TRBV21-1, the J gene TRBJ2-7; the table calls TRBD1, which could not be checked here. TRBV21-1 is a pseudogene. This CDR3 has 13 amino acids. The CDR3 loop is CASSSSSSYEQYF. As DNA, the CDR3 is TGTGCCAGCAGCTCCTCCAGTTCCTACGAGCAGTACTTC.

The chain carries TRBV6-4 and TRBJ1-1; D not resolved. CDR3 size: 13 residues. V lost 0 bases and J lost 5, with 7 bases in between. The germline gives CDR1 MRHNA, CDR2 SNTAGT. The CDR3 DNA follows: TGTGCCAGCAGTGACTCGCGGTGGACTGAAGCTTTCTTT. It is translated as CASSDSRWTEAFF.

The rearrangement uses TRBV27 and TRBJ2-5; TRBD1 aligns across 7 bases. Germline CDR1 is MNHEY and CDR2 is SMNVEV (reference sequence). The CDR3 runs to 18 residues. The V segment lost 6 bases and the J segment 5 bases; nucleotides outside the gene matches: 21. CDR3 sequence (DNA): TGTGCCAGCAGCTCGCTCTCCACAGGGAAGGGGGCAGGGGAGACCCAGTACTTC. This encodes CASSSLSTGKGAGETQYF.

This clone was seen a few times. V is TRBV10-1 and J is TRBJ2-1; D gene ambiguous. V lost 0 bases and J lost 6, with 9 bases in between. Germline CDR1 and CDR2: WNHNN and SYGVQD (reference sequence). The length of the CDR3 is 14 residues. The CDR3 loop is CASSESLTANEQFF. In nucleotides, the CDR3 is TGCGCCAGCAGTGAGTCACTTACAGCCAATGAGCAGTTCTTC.

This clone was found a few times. CDR3 in DNA: TGTGCCAGCAGCTTCAATGGGGGGAATGAGCAGTTCTTC. Translation gives CASSFNGGNEQFF. The genes are TRBV5-4 and TRBJ2-1; the D gene is possibly TRBD2 (6 bases). Looked up from germline, CDR1 is SGHNT and CDR2 is YYREEE (reference sequence). V was shortened by 2 bases and J by 7 bases, with 10 bases between the two germline ends. CDR3 size: 13 residues.

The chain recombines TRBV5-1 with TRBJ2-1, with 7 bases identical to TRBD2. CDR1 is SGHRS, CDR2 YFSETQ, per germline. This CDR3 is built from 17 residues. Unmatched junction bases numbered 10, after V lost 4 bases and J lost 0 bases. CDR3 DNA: TGCGCCAGCAGCGTACGACTAGCTTCGGGCTCCTACAATGAGCAGTTCTTC. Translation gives CASSVRLASGSYNEQFF. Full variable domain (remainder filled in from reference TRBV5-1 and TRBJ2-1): KAGVTQTPRYLIKTRGQQVTLSCSPISGHRSVSWYQQTPGQGLQFLFEYFSETQRNKGNFPGRFSGRQFSNSRSEMNVSTLELGDSALYLCASSVRLASGSYNEQFFGPGTRLTVL.

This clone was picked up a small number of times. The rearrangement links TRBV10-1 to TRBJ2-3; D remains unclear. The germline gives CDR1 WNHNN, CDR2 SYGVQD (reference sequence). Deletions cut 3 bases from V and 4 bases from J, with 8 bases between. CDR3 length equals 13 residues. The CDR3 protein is CASSDLVPDTQYF. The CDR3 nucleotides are TGCGCCAGCAGTGACCTAGTGCCAGATACGCAGTATTTT.

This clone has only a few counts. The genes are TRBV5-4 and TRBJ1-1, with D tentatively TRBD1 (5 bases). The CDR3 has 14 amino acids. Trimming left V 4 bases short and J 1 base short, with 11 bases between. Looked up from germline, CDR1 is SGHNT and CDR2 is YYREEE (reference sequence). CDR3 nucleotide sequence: TGTGCCAGCAGCCCGGGGGGAAGGAACACTGAAGCTTTCTTT. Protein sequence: CASSPGGRNTEAFF.

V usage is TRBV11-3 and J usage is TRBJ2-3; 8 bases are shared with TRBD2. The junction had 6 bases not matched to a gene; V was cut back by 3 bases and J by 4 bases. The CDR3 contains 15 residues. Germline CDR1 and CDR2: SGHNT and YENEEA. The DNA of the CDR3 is TGTGCCAGCAGCTTTGGCGGGGGGCATTCAGATACGCAGTATTTT. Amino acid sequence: CASSFGGGHSDTQYF.

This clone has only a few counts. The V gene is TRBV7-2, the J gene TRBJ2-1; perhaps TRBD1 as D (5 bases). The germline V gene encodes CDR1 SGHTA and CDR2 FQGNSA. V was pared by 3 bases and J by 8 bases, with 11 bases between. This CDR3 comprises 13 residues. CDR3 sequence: CASSFRGADEQFF. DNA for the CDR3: TGTGCCAGCAGCTTCCGTGGGGCGGATGAGCAGTTCTTC.

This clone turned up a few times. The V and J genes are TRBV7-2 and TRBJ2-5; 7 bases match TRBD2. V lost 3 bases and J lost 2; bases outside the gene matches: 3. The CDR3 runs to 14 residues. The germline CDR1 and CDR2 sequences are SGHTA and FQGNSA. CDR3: CASSLGGSQETQYF. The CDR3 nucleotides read TGTGCCAGCAGCTTGGGGGGGAGTCAAGAGACCCAGTACTTC. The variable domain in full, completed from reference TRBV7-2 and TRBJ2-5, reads GAGVSQSPSNKVTEKGKDVELRCDPISGHTALYWYRQSLGQGLEFLIYFQGNSAPDKSGLPSDRFSAERTGGSVSTLTIQRTQQEDSAVYLCASSLGGSQETQYFGPGTRLLVL.

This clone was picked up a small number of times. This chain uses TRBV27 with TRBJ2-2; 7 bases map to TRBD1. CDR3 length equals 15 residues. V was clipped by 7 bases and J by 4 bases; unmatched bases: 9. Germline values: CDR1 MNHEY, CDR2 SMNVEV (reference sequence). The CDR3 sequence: CASTRGAGGTGELFF. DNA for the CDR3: TGTGCCAGCACCCGAGGCGCAGGGGGCACCGGGGAGCTGTTTTTT.

DNA of the CDR3: TGCAGTGCTAGAGTGGGCCAGGGACTCCACTTT. Its protein is CSARVGQGLHF. The J gene is TRBJ1-6, the V gene TRBV20-1, with D perhaps matching TRBD1 (5 bases). V lost 1 base to trimming and J lost 16 bases, with 11 bases between them. The germline V gene encodes CDR1 DFQATT and CDR2 SNEGSKA (reference sequence). The CDR3 runs to 11 residues.

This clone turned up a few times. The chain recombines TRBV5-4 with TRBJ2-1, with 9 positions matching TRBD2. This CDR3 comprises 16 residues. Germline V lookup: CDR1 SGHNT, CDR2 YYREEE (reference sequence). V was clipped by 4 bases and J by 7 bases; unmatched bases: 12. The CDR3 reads CASSGTWRGGRNEQFF. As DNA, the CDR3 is TGTGCCAGCAGCGGGACGTGGCGGGGGGGCCGTAATGAGCAGTTCTTC.

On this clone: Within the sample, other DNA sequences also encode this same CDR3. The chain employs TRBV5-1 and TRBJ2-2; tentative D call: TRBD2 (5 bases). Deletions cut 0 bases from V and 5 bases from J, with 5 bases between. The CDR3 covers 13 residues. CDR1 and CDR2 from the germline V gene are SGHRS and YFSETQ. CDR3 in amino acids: CASSLAGTGELFF. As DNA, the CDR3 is TGCGCCAGCAGCTTGGCGGGGACCGGGGAGCTGTTTTTT.

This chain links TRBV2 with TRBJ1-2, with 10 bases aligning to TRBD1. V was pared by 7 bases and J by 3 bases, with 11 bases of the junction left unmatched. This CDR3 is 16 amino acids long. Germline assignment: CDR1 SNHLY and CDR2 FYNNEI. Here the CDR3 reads CASTADRGRLDYGYTF. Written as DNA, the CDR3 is TGTGCCAGCACCGCCGACAGGGGGCGCCTTGACTATGGCTACACCTTC.

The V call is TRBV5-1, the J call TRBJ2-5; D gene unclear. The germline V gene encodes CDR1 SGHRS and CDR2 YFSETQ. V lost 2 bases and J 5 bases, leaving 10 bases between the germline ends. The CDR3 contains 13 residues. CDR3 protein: CASSFPGQETQYF. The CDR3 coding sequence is TGCGCCAGCAGCTTCCCAGGCCAGGAGACCCAGTACTTC.

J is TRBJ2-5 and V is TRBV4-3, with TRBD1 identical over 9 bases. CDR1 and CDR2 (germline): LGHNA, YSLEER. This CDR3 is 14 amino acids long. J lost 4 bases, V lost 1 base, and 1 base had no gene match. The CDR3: CASSQGTGAETQYF. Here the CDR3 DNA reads TGCGCCAGCAGCCAAGGGACAGGGGCAGAGACCCAGTACTTC.

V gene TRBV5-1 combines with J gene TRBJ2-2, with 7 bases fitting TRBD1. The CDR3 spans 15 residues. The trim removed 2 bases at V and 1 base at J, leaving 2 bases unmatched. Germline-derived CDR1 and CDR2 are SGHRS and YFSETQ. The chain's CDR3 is CASSFRDRNTGELFF. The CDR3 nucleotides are TGCGCCAGCAGCTTCCGGGACAGGAACACCGGGGAGCTGTTTTTT. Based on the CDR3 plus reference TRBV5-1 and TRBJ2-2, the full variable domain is KAGVTQTPRYLIKTRGQQVTLSCSPISGHRSVSWYQQTPGQGLQFLFEYFSETQRNKGNFPGRFSGRQFSNSRSEMNVSTLELGDSALYLCASSFRDRNTGELFFGEGSRLTVL.

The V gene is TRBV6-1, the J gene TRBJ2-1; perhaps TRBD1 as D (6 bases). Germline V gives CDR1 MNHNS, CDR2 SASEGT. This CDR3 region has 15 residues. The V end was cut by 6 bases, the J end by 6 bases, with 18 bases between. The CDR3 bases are TGTGCCAGCAGCAAGACCCGGACAGCCTCCAATGAGCAGTTCTTC. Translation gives CASSKTRTASNEQFF.

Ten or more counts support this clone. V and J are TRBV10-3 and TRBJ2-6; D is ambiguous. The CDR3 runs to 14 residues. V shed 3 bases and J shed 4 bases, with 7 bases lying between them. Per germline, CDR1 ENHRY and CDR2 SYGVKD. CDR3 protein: CAISDSTGANVLTF. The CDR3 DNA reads TGTGCCATCAGTGACAGTACCGGGGCCAACGTCCTGACTTTC.

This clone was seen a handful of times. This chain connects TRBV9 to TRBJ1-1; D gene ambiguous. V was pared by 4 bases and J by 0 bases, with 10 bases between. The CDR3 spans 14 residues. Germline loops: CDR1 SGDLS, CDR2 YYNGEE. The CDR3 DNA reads TGTGCCAGCAGCCCAAGTAACTTGAACACTGAAGCTTTCTTT. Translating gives CASSPSNLNTEAFF. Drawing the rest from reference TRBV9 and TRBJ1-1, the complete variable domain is DSGVTQTPKHLITATGQRVTLRCSPRSGDLSVYWYQQSLDQGLQFLIQYYNGEERAKGNILERFSAQQFPDLHSELNLSSLELGDSALYFCASSPSNLNTEAFFGQGTRLTVV.

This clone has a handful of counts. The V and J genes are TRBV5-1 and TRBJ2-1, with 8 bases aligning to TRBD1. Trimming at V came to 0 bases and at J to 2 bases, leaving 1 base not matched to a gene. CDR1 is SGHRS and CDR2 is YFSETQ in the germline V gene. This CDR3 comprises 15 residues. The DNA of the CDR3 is TGCGCCAGCAGCTTGGGGACAGGGACCTACAATGAGCAGTTCTTC. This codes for CASSLGTGTYNEQFF.

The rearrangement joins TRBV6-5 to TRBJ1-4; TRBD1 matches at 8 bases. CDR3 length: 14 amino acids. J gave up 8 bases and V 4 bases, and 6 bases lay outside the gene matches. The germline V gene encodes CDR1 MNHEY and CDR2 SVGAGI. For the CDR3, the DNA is TGTGCCAGCAGTTGGACAGGGTGGCAGGAAAAACTGTTTTTT. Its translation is CASSWTGWQEKLFF.

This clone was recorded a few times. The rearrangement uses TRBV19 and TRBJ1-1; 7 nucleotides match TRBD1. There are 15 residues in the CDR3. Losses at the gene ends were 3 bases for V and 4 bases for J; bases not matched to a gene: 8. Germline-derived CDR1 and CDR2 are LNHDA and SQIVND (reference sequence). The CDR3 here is CASSIYGTEVTEAFF. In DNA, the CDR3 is TGTGCCAGTAGTATTTACGGGACAGAGGTCACTGAAGCTTTCTTT.

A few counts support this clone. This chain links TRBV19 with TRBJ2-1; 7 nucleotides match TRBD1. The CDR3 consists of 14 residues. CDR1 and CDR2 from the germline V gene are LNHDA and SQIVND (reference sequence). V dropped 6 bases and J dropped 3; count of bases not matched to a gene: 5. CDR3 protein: CASRRQGSYNEQFF. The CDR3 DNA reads TGTGCCAGTAGGAGACAGGGTAGCTACAATGAGCAGTTCTTC.